This TCR beta chain was captured in a study of T-cell reconstitution after alpha-beta-depleted transplantation in children. This clonotype has ten or more counts. J gave up 5 bases and V 6 bases, and 1 base lay outside the gene matches. Germline CDR1 ENHRY, CDR2 SYGVKD. CDR3 length equals 14 residues. During its preparation, the TCRbeta library received unique molecular identifiers. TCRdb re-called the PCR reads with MiXCR, one entry per CDR3 protein. Here the sample spans 83,000 or so distinct CDR3 sequences, more than 7% being singletons. Sample: PBMCs from the stem cell graft donor, taken from the stem cell graft. The TCR originated in a human donor who donated a stem cell graft to a child with congenital amegakaryocytic thrombocytopenia. This chain connects TRBV10-3 to TRBJ2-1; 13 nucleotides line up with TRBD2. The CDR3 DNA reads TGTGCCATCAGGGGGACTAGCGGGAACAATGAGCAGTTCTTC. It translates to CAIRGTSGNNEQFF.